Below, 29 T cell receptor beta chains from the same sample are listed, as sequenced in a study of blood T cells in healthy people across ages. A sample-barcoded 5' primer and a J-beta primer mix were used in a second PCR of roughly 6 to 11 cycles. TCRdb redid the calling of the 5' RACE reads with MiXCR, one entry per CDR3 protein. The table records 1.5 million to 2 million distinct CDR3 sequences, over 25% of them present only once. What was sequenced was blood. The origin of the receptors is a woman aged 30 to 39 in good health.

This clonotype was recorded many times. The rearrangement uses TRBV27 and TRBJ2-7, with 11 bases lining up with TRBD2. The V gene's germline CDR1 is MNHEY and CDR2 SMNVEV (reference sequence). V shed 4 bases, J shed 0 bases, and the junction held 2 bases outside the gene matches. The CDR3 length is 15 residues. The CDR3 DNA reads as TGTGCCAGCAGTTCACTAGCGGGAGTCTCCTACGAGCAGTACTTC. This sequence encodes CASSSLAGVSYEQYF.

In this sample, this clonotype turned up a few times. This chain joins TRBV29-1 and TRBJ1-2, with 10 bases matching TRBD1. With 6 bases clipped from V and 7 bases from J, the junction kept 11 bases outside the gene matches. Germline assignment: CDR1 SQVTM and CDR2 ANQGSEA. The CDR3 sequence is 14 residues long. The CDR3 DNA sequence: TGCAGCGTCGATGAGACAGGGGGCAGGGGTGGCTACACCTTC. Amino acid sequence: CSVDETGGRGGYTF.

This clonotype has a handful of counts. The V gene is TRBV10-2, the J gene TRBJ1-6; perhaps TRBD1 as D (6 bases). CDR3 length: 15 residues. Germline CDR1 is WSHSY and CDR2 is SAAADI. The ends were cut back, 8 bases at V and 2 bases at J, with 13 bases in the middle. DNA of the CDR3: TGCGCCAGCTCGGGGGGGCCTCCCTATAATTCACCCCTCCACTTT. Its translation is CASSGGPPYNSPLHF.

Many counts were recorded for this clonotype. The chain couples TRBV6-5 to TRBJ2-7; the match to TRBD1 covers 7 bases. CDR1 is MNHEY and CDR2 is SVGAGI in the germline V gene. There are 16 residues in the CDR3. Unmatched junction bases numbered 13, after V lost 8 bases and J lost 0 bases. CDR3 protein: CASPPAGTESSYEQYF. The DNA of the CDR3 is TGTGCCAGCCCACCAGCCGGGACAGAGTCCTCCTACGAGCAGTACTTC.

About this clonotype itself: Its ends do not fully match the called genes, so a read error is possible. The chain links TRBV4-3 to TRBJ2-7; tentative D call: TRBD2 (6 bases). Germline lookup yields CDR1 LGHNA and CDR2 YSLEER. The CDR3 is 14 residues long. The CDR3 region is CASSQDRSGTGVNF. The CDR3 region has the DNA TGCGCCAGCAGCCAAGATCGGTCTGGGACGGGAGTAAACTTC.

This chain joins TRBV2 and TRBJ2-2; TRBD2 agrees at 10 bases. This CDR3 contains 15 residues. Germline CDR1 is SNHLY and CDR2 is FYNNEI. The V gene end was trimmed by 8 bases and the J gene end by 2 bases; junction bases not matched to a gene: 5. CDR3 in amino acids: CASSGLAVNTGELFF. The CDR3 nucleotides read TGTGCCAGCTCAGGACTAGCGGTTAACACCGGGGAGCTGTTTTTT.

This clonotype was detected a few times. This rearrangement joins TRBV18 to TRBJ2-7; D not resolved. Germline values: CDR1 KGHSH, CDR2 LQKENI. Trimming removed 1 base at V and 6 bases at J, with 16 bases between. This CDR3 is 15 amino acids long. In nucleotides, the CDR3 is TGTGCCAGCTCACCACGGCGCGCCCCCTCGGGCGAGCAGTACTTC. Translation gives CASSPRRAPSGEQYF.

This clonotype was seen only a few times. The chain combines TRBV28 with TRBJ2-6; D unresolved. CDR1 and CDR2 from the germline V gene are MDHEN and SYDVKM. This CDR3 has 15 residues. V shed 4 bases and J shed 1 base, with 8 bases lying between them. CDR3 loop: CASSSDWSGANVLTF. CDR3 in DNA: TGTGCCAGCAGTTCCGATTGGTCTGGGGCCAACGTCCTGACTTTC.

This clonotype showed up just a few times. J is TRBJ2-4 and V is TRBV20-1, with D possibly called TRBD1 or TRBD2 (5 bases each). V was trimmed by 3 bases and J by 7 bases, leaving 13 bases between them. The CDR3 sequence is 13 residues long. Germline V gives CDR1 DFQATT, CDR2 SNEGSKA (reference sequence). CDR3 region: CSASDGWGNIQYF. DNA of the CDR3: TGCAGTGCTAGCGATGGCTGGGGGAACATTCAGTACTTC.

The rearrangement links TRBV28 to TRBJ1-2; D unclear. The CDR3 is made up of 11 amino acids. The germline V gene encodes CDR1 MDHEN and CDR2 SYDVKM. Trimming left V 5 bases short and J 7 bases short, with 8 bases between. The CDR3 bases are TGTGCCAGCAGTCGGGTCGGTGGCTACACCTTC. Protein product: CASSRVGGYTF.

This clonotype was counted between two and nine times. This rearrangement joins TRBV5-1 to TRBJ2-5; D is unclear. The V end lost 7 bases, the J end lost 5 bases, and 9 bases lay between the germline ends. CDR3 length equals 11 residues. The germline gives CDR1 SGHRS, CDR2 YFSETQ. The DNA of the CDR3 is TGCGCCAGCGCCAGAGCGGAGACCCAGTACTTC. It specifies CASARAETQYF. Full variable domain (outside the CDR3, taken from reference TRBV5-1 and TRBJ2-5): KAGVTQTPRYLIKTRGQQVTLSCSPISGHRSVSWYQQTPGQGLQFLFEYFSETQRNKGNFPGRFSGRQFSNSRSEMNVSTLELGDSALYLCASARAETQYFGPGTRLLVL.

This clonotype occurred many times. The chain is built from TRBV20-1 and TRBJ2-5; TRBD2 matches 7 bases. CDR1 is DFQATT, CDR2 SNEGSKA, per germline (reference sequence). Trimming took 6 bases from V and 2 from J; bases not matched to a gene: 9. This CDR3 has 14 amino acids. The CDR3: CSAQRTRWQETQYF. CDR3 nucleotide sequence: TGCAGTGCGCAGCGGACTAGGTGGCAAGAGACCCAGTACTTC.

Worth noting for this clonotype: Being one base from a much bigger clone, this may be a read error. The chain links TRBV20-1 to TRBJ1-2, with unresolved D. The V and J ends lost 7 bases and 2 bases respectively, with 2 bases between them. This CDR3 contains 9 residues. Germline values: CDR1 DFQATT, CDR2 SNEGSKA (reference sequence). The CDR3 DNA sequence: TGCAGTGAGAACTATGGCTACACCTTC. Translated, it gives CSENYGYTF.

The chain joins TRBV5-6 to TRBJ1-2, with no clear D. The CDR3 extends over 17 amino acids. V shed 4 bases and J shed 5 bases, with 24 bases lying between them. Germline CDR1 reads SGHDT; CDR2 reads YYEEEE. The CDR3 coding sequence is TGTGCCAGCAGCCCCCGACTCCGAGATGGCCGAATATATGGCTACACCTTC. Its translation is CASSPRLRDGRIYGYTF. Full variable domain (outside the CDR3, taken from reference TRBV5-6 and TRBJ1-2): DAGVTQSPTHLIKTRGQQVTLRCSPKSGHDTVSWYQQALGQGPQFIFQYYEEEERQRGNFPDRFSGHQFPNYSSELNVNALLLGDSALYLCASSPRLRDGRIYGYTFGSGTRLTVV.

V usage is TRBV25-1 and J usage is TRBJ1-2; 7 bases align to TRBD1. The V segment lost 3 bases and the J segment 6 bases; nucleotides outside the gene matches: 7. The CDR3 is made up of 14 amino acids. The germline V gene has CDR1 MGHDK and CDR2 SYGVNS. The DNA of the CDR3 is TGTGCCAGCAGTGACACCGGGACAGAAAATGGCTACACCTTC. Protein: CASSDTGTENGYTF.

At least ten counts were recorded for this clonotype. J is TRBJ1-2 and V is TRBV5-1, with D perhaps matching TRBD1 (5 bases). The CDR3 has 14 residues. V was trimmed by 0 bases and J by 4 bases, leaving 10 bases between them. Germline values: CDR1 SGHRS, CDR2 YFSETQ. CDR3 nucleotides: TGCGCCAGCAGCTTGGAAGGGGACGCCTATGGCTACACCTTC. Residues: CASSLEGDAYGYTF. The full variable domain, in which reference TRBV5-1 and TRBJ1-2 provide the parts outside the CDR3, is KAGVTQTPRYLIKTRGQQVTLSCSPISGHRSVSWYQQTPGQGLQFLFEYFSETQRNKGNFPGRFSGRQFSNSRSEMNVSTLELGDSALYLCASSLEGDAYGYTFGSGTRLTVV.

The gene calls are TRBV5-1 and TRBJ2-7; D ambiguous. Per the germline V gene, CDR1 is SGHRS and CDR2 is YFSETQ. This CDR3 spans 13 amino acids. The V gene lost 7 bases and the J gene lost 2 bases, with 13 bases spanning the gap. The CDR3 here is CASGQTGAYEQYF. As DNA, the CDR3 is TGCGCCAGCGGGCAGACGGGTGCCTACGAGCAGTACTTC.

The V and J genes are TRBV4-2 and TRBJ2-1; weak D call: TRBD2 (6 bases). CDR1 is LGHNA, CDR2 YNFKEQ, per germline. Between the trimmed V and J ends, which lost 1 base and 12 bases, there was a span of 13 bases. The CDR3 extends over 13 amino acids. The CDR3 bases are TGTGCCAGCAGCCAAGGGGGGGACTCAAGGCAGTTCTTC. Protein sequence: CASSQGGDSRQFF.

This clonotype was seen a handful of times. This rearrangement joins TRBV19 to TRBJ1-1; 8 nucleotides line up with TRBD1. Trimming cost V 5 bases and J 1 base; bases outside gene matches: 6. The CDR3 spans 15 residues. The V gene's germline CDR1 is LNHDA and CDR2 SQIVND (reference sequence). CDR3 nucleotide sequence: TGTGCCAGTAGTGTCCTAGGACAGGGGAACACTGAAGCTTTCTTT. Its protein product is CASSVLGQGNTEAFF.

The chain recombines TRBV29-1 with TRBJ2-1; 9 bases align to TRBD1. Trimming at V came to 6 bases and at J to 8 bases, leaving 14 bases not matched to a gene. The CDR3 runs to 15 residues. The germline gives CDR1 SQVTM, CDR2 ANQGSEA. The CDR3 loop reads CSVAAGTGRYDEQFF. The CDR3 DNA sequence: TGCAGCGTCGCTGCCGGGACAGGGAGGTACGATGAGCAGTTCTTC.

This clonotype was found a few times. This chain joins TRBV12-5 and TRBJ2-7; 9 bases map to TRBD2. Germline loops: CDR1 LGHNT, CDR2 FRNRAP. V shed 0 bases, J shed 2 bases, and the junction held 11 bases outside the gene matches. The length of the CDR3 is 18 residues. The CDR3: CASGLVRGASGDPYEQYF. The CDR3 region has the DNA TGTGCTAGTGGTTTGGTACGTGGCGCTAGCGGGGATCCCTACGAGCAGTACTTC.

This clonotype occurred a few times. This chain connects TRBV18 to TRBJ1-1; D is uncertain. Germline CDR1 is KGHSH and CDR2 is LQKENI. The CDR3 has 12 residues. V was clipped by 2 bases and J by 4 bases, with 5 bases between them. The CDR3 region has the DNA TGTGCCAGCTCACCAAGCAGCACTGAAGCTTTCTTT. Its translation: CASSPSSTEAFF.

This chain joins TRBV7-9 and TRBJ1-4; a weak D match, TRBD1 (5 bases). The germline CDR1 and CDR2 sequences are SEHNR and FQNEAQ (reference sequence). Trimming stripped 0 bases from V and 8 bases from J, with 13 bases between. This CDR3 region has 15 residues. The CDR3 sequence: CASSLAMGRKEKLFF. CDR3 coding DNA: TGTGCCAGCAGCTTAGCGATGGGGCGGAAAGAAAAACTGTTTTTT. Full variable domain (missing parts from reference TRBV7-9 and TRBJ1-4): DTGVSQNPRHKITKRGQNVTFRCDPISEHNRLYWYRQTLGQGPEFLTYFQNEAQLEKSRLLSDRFSAERPKGSFSTLEIQRTEQGDSAMYLCASSLAMGRKEKLFFGSGTQLSVL.

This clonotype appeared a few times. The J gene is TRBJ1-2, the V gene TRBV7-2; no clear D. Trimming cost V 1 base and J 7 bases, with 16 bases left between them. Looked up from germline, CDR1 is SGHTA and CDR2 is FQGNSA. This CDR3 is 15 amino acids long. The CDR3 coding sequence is TGTGCCAGCAGCTTAGATTCGGGAGTGGCGGGTGGCTACACCTTC. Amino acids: CASSLDSGVAGGYTF.

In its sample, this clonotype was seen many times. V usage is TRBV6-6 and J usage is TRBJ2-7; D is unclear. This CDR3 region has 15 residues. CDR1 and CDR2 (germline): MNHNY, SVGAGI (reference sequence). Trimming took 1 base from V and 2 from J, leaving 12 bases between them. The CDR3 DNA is TGTGCCAGCAGTTACTTTGCAAGGCAAGCCTACGAGCAGTACTTC. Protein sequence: CASSYFARQAYEQYF.

This chain's CDR3 is CASSQGLESYGYTF. CDR3 DNA sequence: TGTGCCAGCAGCCAGGGCCTGGAGAGCTATGGCTACACCTTC. The rearrangement joins TRBV14 to TRBJ1-2, with unresolved D. CDR1 and CDR2 (germline): SGHDN, FVKESK. V lost 3 bases, J lost 4 bases, and 12 bases lay in between. This CDR3 has 14 residues.

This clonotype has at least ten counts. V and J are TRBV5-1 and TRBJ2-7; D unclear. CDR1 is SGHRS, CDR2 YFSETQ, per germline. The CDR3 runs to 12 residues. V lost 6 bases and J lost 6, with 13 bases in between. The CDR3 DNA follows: TGCGCCAGCACCAGAAACGACGGCGAGCAGTACTTC. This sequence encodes CASTRNDGEQYF.

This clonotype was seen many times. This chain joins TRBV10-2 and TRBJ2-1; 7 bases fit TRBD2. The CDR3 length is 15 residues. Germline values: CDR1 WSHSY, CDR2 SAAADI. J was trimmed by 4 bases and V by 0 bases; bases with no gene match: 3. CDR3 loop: CASSESVAGYNEQFF. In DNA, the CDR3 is TGCGCCAGCAGTGAGTCAGTAGCGGGTTACAATGAGCAGTTCTTC.

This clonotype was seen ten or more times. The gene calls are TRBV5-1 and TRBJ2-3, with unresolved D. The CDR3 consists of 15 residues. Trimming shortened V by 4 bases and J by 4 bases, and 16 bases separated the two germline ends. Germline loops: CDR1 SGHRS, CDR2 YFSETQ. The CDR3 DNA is TGCGCCAGCAGCCCCTCGGGCGGAGAGGCAGATACGCAGTATTTT. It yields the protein CASSPSGGEADTQYF.